This T cell receptor beta chain stems from a study of vaccination and CD4 T cells after COVID-19. Comment on this clonotype: Its target is not known.

Sequencing of cultured CD4+ T cell DNA used the Oncomine TCR Beta short-read assay. MiXCR was run by TCRdb on the PCR reads, yielding one entry per CDR3 protein. The sample holds 13,000 to 15,000 distinct CDR3 sequences, more than 35% seen once. Treatment indicated: approximately nine-day PBMC culture with coronavirus spike peptide pools or control peptides (ViraFEST assay). Trimming left V 1 base short and J 0 bases short, with 18 bases between. CDR3 length equals 18 residues. Germline CDR1 reads KGHSH; CDR2 reads LQKENI. The chain carries TRBV18 and TRBJ1-2, with unresolved D. This receptor was taken from a human donor who had recovered from COVID-19. Sequenced: CD4+ T cells from blood, cultured in vitro. The CDR3 protein is CASSPQAVSRYTNYGYTF. The CDR3 DNA reads as TGTGCCAGCTCACCACAGGCCGTATCCAGGTACACTAACTATGGCTACACCTTC. Full variable domain (rest looked up from reference TRBV18 and TRBJ1-2): NAGVMQNPRHLVRRRGQEARLRCSPMKGHSHVYWYRQLPEEGLKFMVYLQKENIIDESGMPKERFSAEFPKEGPSILRIQQVVRGDSAAYFCASSPQAVSRYTNYGYTFGSGTRLTVV.